A single sample gave rise to the 13 T cell receptor beta chains below, sequenced in a study of early T cells in non-severe SARS-CoV-2 infection. One entry per CDR3 protein results from TCRdb running MiXCR on the 5' RACE reads. This sample has 25,000 to 35,000 distinct CDR3 sequences, with 5.5% to 7% found just once. The sequenced sample consisted of whole blood. These receptors were taken from an adult who was a healthcare worker with PCR-confirmed SARS-CoV-2 infection or an uninfected control (not recorded which).

This clonotype came up many times. The chain has TRBV28 and TRBJ2-4, with D possibly TRBD2 on 6 matching bases. CDR3 size: 16 residues. The germline V and J ends were trimmed by 1 base and 3 bases, with 13 bases remaining between them. Per germline, CDR1 MDHEN and CDR2 SYDVKM. The CDR3 coding sequence is TGTGCCAGCAGTTTATTGGGGGGAATAGACAAAAACATTCAGTACTTC. Translated: CASSLLGGIDKNIQYF.

At least ten counts were recorded for this clonotype. V usage is TRBV7-2 and J usage is TRBJ2-7; no reliable D call. With 5 bases removed from V and 4 bases from J, the gap between germline ends came to 9 bases. Germline lookup yields CDR1 SGHTA and CDR2 FQGNSA. This CDR3 contains 12 residues. CDR3 sequence reads: CASSPNQYEQYF. CDR3 nucleotides: TGTGCCAGCAGCCCAAATCAATACGAGCAGTACTTC.

The chain uses TRBV4-1 and TRBJ1-2; D unresolved. The CDR3 runs 17 residues. Germline CDR1 reads MGHRA; CDR2 reads YSYEKL. V gave up 4 bases and J gave up 2 bases, with 20 bases separating them. The CDR3 DNA follows: TGCGCCAGCAGCCTTTTGGGTGCTGGGGAGGAAAACTATGGCTACACCTTC. Translating gives CASSLLGAGEENYGYTF.

The sample holds many counts of this clonotype. The chain joins TRBV29-1 to TRBJ2-5, with D possibly being TRBD1 or TRBD2 (5 bases each). V lost 5 bases, J lost 1 base, and 11 bases lay in between. This CDR3 has 13 amino acids. CDR1 SQVTM and CDR2 ANQGSEA come from the germline V gene. In DNA form, the CDR3 reads TGCAGCGTTCCCCGGGACGGCCAAGAGACCCAGTACTTC. Translating gives CSVPRDGQETQYF.

This clonotype has just a few counts. The chain couples TRBV4-3 to TRBJ2-2; perhaps TRBD2 as D (6 bases). The CDR3 runs to 14 residues. V lost 0 bases and J 7 bases, leaving 9 bases between the germline ends. The germline CDR1 and CDR2 sequences are LGHNA and YSLEER. CDR3 amino acids: CASSQDGGLGELFF. Written as DNA, the CDR3 is TGCGCCAGCAGCCAAGATGGGGGACTCGGGGAGCTGTTTTTT.

There are many counts of this clonotype. This sequence joins TRBV18 and TRBJ1-1; TRBD1 is a possible D gene (5 bases). Germline CDR1 reads KGHSH; CDR2 reads LQKENI. This CDR3 spans 12 amino acids. Between the trimmed V and J ends, which lost 0 bases and 11 bases, there was a span of 10 bases. The CDR3 protein is CASSPPQGSAFF. CDR3 DNA: TGTGCCAGCTCACCACCTCAGGGATCCGCTTTCTTT.

This clonotype was detected only a few times. J is TRBJ2-2 and V is TRBV14; 10 bases are a match to TRBD1. This CDR3 spans 18 amino acids. Losses at the gene ends were 1 base for V and 7 bases for J; bases not matched to a gene: 12. Germline V gene sequence: CDR1 SGHDN, CDR2 FVKESK. As DNA, the CDR3 is TGTGCCAGCAGCCAAGTTCTCACCCCGACAGGGGGCTTCGGGGAGCTGTTTTTT. It specifies CASSQVLTPTGGFGELFF.

In this sample, this clonotype turned up many times. The genes are TRBV24-1 and TRBJ2-1; 13 positions match TRBD2. This CDR3 has 17 amino acids. The germline V gene has CDR1 KGHDR and CDR2 SFDVKD. J lost 9 bases, V lost 3 bases, and 10 bases had no gene match. The CDR3 sequence is CATSDHSLAGGQAEQFF. DNA for the CDR3: TGTGCCACCAGTGATCACTCACTAGCGGGGGGGCAGGCTGAGCAGTTCTTC.

In its sample, this clonotype was seen many times. The rearrangement links TRBV20-1 to TRBJ2-1; maybe TRBD2 (5 bases). Trimming took 0 bases from V and 6 from J, leaving 15 bases between them. This CDR3 has 15 amino acids. Germline V gene sequence: CDR1 DFQATT, CDR2 SNEGSKA (reference sequence). CDR3 sequence reads: CSARDFLPSRNEQFF. The DNA of the CDR3 is TGCAGTGCTAGAGATTTTTTGCCTAGCCGCAATGAGCAGTTCTTC.

For this clonotype: Possible read error: a much larger clone is one base away. The rearrangement links TRBV7-9 to TRBJ2-5; D might be TRBD1 or TRBD2, each matching 5 bases. This CDR3 has 14 amino acids. The germline CDR1 and CDR2 sequences are SEHNR and FQNEAQ (reference sequence). The CDR3, as DNA: TGTGCCAACAGCTTAGCTGGGGGTCAAGAGACCCAGTACTTC. Residues: CANSLAGGQETQYF.

This clonotype was seen a handful of times. The CDR3 DNA sequence: TGTGCCAGCAGTGAGCGACTAGTGGGCACAGATACGCAGTATTTT. Translated: CASSERLVGTDTQYF. The chain recombines TRBV2 with TRBJ2-3, with a tentative D call TRBD2 (6 bases). This CDR3 comprises 15 residues. V was shortened by 3 bases and J by 1 base, with 11 bases between the two germline ends. CDR1 and CDR2 (germline): SNHLY, FYNNEI.

The table lists this clonotype with many counts. The chain carries TRBV10-3 and TRBJ2-1, with 14 bases lining up with TRBD2. The germline V gene encodes CDR1 ENHRY and CDR2 SYGVKD. This CDR3 has 20 amino acids. V was pared by 7 bases and J by 0 bases, with 14 bases of the junction left unmatched. The CDR3 sequence: CAIKTETSGGAPSSYNEQFF. The CDR3, as DNA: TGTGCCATCAAAACCGAGACTAGCGGGGGGGCTCCCAGCTCCTACAATGAGCAGTTCTTC.

V is TRBV6-1 and J is TRBJ1-6; D not certain. CDR1 and CDR2 (germline): MNHNS, SASEGT. This CDR3 is 15 amino acids long. V lost 4 bases and J 7 bases, leaving 14 bases between the germline ends. DNA for the CDR3: TGTGCCAGCAGTGCCCGGGAGACCGGGAATTCACCCCTCCACTTT. It yields the protein CASSARETGNSPLHF.